This T cell receptor beta chain was captured by sequencing in a study of blood T cell repertoires in COVID-19. TCRdb keeps only in-frame clones here, not all; method: immunoSEQ multiplex PCR. The repertoire holds more than 200,000 clones, with about 85% as singletons. V shed 4 bases, J shed 1 base, and the junction held 6 bases outside the gene matches. The V gene's germline CDR1 is SGHNT and CDR2 YENEEA. CDR3 length: 17 amino acids. V and J are TRBV11-3 and TRBJ2-3; TRBD1 matches at 12 bases. This sequence was found in a woman aged 45-65 years with COVID-19, enrolled during active disease. The sample consisted of peripheral blood. The CDR3 DNA reads TGTGCCAGCAGCTCGGGACAGGGGGCGGCTGGCACAGATACGCAGTATTTT. Translation: CASSSGQGAAGTDTQYF.